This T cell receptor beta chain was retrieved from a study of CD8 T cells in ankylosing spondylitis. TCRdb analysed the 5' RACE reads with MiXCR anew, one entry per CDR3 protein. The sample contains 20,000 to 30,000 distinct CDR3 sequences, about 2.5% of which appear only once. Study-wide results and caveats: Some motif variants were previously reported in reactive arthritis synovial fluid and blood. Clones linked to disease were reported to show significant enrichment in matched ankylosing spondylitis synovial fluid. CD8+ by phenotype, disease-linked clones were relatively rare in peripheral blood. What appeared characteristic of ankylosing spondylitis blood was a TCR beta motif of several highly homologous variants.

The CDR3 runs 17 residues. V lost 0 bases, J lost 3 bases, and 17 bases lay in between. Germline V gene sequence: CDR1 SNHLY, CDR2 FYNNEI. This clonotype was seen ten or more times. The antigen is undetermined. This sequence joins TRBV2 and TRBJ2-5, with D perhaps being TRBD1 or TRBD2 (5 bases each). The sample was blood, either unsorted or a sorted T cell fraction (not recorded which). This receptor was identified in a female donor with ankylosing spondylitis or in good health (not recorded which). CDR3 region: CASSEARGWAGEETQYF. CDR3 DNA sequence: TGTGCCAGCAGTGAAGCGAGGGGTTGGGCCGGGGAAGAGACCCAGTACTTC.